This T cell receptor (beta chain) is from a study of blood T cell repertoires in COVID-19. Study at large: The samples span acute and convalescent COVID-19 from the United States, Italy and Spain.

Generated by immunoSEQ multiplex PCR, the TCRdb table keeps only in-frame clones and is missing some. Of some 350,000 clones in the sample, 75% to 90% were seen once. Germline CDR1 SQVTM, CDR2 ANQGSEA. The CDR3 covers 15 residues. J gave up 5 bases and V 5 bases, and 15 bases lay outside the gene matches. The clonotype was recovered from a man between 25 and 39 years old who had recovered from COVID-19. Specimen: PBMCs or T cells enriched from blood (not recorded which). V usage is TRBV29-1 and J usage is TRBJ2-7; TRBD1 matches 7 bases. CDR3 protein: CSVNLEDRVDHEQYF. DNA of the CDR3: TGCAGCGTTAACTTAGAAGACAGGGTAGACCACGAGCAGTACTTC.